These 12 T cell receptor beta chains came from one sample sequenced in a study of read filtering for tumor transcriptome and immune sequencing. From around 440 ng of RNA, a library with molecular barcoded alpha/delta and beta/gamma adaptors was made. TCRdb re-analysed the reads in MiXCR, keeping a single row per CDR3 protein. The data contain more than 70,000 distinct CDR3 sequences, 20% to 25% of them singletons. The sample consisted of a population of CD138-negative cells sorted from bone marrow. These receptors were obtained from a donor at least 40 years old with multiple myeloma.

This clonotype was found many times. This chain links TRBV5-6 with TRBJ2-5; D is perhaps TRBD1 (5 bases). Per the germline V gene, CDR1 is SGHDT and CDR2 is YYEEEE. Trimming shortened V by 3 bases and J by 5 bases, and 11 bases separated the two germline ends. The CDR3 has 13 amino acids. The CDR3 DNA is TGTGCCAGCAGCTCCAGGGTTCGGGAGACCCAGTACTTC. It encodes CASSSRVRETQYF.

There are many counts of this clonotype. The V and J genes are TRBV6-1 and TRBJ1-5; no reliable D call. This CDR3 has 13 residues. Deletions cut 3 bases from V and 3 bases from J, with 6 bases between. Germline values: CDR1 MNHNS, CDR2 SASEGT. The CDR3 is CASSDRFNQPQHF. The CDR3 DNA follows: TGTGCCAGCAGTGACAGGTTCAATCAGCCCCAGCATTTT.

Comment on this clonotype: One junction end disagrees with the germline gene, perhaps due to a read error. The rearrangement links TRBV12-5 to TRBJ1-1, with TRBD1 matching 11 bases. The CDR3 is 17 amino acids. The germline V gene encodes CDR1 LGHNT and CDR2 FRNRAP. In nucleotides, the CDR3 is TGTGCTAGTGGTAACGTCCCGGGACAGGGGGTGGGCACTGAGGCTTTCTTT. Its protein is CASGNVPGQGVGTEAFF.

The DNA of the CDR3 is TGTGCCAGCAGCACGGACAGGGGTCTTACCTCTGGAAACACCATATATTTT. This encodes CASSTDRGLTSGNTIYF. The chain has TRBV6-5 and TRBJ1-3; TRBD1 matches at 9 bases. Germline CDR1 and CDR2: MNHEY and SVGAGI. This CDR3 contains 17 residues. Germline trimming cut 6 bases from V and 0 bases from J; bases unmatched to any gene: 9.

This clonotype was observed at least ten times. This chain links TRBV12-3 or TRBV12-4 with TRBJ1-5; D gene unclear. The germline V and J ends were trimmed by 6 bases and 4 bases, with 10 bases remaining between them. The CDR3 extends over 13 amino acids. The CDR3 region is CASSRRPNQPQHF. The CDR3 DNA reads as TGTGCCAGCAGCCGGAGGCCAAATCAGCCCCAGCATTTT.

V is TRBV20-1 and J is TRBJ1-5; D unresolved. V dropped 3 bases and J dropped 3 bases, with 9 bases sitting between them. This CDR3 is built from 13 residues. CDR1 is DFQATT and CDR2 is SNEGSKA in the germline V gene (reference sequence). The CDR3 reads CSASETFNQPQHF. In DNA form, the CDR3 reads TGCAGTGCTAGTGAGACCTTCAATCAGCCCCAGCATTTT.

In its sample, this clonotype was seen many times. A read error is possible here, since a much larger clone lies one base away. The chain is built from TRBV7-9 and TRBJ2-5, with D unresolved. CDR3 length: 11 amino acids. The V end lost 3 bases, the J end lost 3 bases, and 2 bases lay between the germline ends. Per the germline V gene, CDR1 is SEHNR and CDR2 is FQNEAQ (reference sequence). CDR3 coding DNA: TGTGCCAGCAGCTTCAAAGAGACCCAGTACTTC. Encoded protein: CASSFKETQYF.

This sequence joins TRBV11-3 and TRBJ2-5; D possibly matches TRBD1 or TRBD2 (5 bases each). The CDR3 spans 16 residues. CDR1 is SGHNT, CDR2 YENEEA, per germline. Trimming left V 0 bases short and J 9 bases short, with 20 bases between. This CDR3 reads CASSLEGDQETQAQYF. The CDR3 DNA reads as TGTGCCAGCAGCTTAGAAGGGGACCAAGAGACCCAAGCCCAGTACTTC.

V usage is TRBV6-2 or TRBV6-3 and J usage is TRBJ2-7, with a weak D call TRBD2 (6 bases). The V gene's germline CDR1 is MNHEY and CDR2 SVGEGT. Trimming shortened V by 4 bases and J by 2 bases, and 18 bases separated the two germline ends. The CDR3 length is 16 residues. The CDR3 coding sequence is TGTGCCAGCAGTTGGTACCTAGGACTAACCGCCTACGAGCAGTACTTC. This encodes CASSWYLGLTAYEQYF.

The sample holds many counts of this clonotype. The chain combines TRBV27 with TRBJ2-5, with D perhaps being TRBD1 or TRBD2 (5 bases each). CDR3 length: 16 amino acids. Trimming cost V 6 bases and J 4 bases, with 21 bases left between them. In germline, CDR1 is MNHEY, CDR2 SMNVEV (reference sequence). Written as DNA, the CDR3 is TGTGCCAGCAGCCCTTTAGGGGCCGGGGCCCGAGAGACCCAGTACTTC. Translating gives CASSPLGAGARETQYF.

In this sample, this clonotype turned up once. A much more abundant neighbour one base away suggests this may be a read error. The conserved phenylalanine or tryptophan normally closing the CDR3 is absent here, so this likely arose from a read error. This chain uses TRBV5-6 with TRBJ2-5; D may match TRBD1 or TRBD2 (5 bases each). The CDR3 covers 13 residues. The V end lost 1 base, the J end lost 4 bases, and 8 bases lay between the germline ends. Germline CDR1 reads SGHDT; CDR2 reads YYEEEE. The CDR3 DNA reads as TGTGCCAGCAGCTTGCCAGGGACAGAGACCCAGTACTCC. It encodes CASSLPGTETQYS.

Of note for this clonotype: Since a much larger clone is just one base distant, this may be a read error. The J gene is TRBJ2-1, the V gene TRBV14; D uncertain. Germline V lookup: CDR1 SGHDN, CDR2 FVKESK. V was pared by 6 bases and J by 4 bases, with 10 bases between. The CDR3 has 13 amino acids. DNA of the CDR3: TGTGCCAGCAGGCAACGCCAATACAATGAGCAGTTCTTC. This translates into CASRQRQYNEQFF. Variable domain in full (rest from reference TRBV14 and TRBJ2-1): EAGVTQFPSHSVIEKGQTVTLRCDPISGHDNLYWYRRVMGKEIKFLLHFVKESKQDESGMPNNRFLAERTGGTYSTLKVQPAELEDSGVYFCASRQRQYNEQFFGPGTRLTVL.